The rows below give T cell receptor beta chains drawn from one sample of a study of spatial heterogeneity in lung cancer. TCRdb fed the 5' RACE reads into MiXCR, producing one record per CDR3 protein. Altogether approximately 12,000 distinct CDR3 sequences are present, roughly 6.2% being singletons, with the ten largest covering about a tenth. The sample was normal lung tissue next to the tumor, taken at surgery. The receptors stem from a male donor with early-stage non-small cell lung cancer. Each CDR3 is given without its conserved first and last residue.

v_gene	j_gene	CDR3aa
TRBV5-6	TRBJ2-7	ASSFRVIDEQY
TRBV7-2	TRBJ1-1	ASRSSWGGRTEAF
TRBV20-1	TRBJ2-6	SARDLGGTPGANVLT
TRBV29-1	TRBJ2-7	SVEDGEDPYEQY
TRBV3-1	TRBJ1-1	ASSKRDWTGPEAF
TRBV7-2	TRBJ2-1	ASSPLAGGLIMNEQF
TRBV7-6	TRBJ2-1	ASSFGPSGAYNEQF
TRBV12-5	TRBJ2-7	ASGLDRVTDEQY
TRBV14	TRBJ2-7	ASSQVDSYEQY
TRBV29-1	TRBJ2-7	SVGTVREQY
TRBV20-1	TRBJ2-1	SAAREGRTNEQF
TRBV3-1	TRBJ2-7	ASSPVGALGREQY
TRBV4-1	TRBJ2-7	ASSQGPDRATYEQY
TRBV20-1	TRBJ1-1	SAIGDGGTEAF
TRBV29-1	TRBJ2-5	SSSLAGPQETQY
TRBV7-6	TRBJ2-6	ASSSTGPGANVLT
TRBV6-2/TRBV6-3	TRBJ2-3	ASTLADTQY
TRBV28	TRBJ1-1	ASTSRVEAF
TRBV12-3/TRBV12-4	TRBJ1-1	ASSYRGAEITEAF
TRBV15	TRBJ2-1	ATRRGDRDNEQF
TRBV9	TRBJ2-2	ASSAPGLAGGGTGELF
TRBV12-3/TRBV12-4	TRBJ2-3	ASSLGAGYTDTQY
TRBV14	TRBJ2-5	ASSQGYTRWEIQY
TRBV12-3/TRBV12-4	TRBJ2-7	ASSLEQAGAYEQY
TRBV24-1	TRBJ2-3	ATSEPRQGGTDTQY
TRBV3-1	TRBJ2-3	ASSPRTTDTQY
TRBV20-1	TRBJ1-1	SARRQMNTEAF
TRBV3-1	TRBJ2-1	ASSPQGDGGNNEQF
TRBV5-1	TRBJ2-2	ASSADRTNTGELF
TRBV12-3/TRBV12-4	TRBJ2-3	ASSLTGGTDTQY